The source of this T cell receptor (beta chain) is a study of shared clonotypes between healthy human individuals. Trimming shortened V by 6 bases and J by 8 bases, and 25 bases separated the two germline ends. The CDR3 covers 16 residues. CDR1 is MGHDK and CDR2 is SYGVNS in the germline V gene. Negatively enriched CD4+ T cells were divided by CD45RA into naive and memory. The protocol was immunoSEQ multiplex PCR, while the TCRdb copy is restricted to in-frame clones and leaves out a portion. The table includes 1,400,000 or so clones, 98% detected once. The V call is TRBV25-1, the J call TRBJ1-2, with D possibly being TRBD1 (6 bases). This sequence was found in a man in his thirties or forties in good health. Material for sequencing was naive CD4+ T cells sorted from blood. Indicated subset: CD45RA+ positively selected. The CDR3: CASSVPGTREGLGYTF. The CDR3 DNA reads as TGTGCCAGCAGCGTTCCGGGGACACGGGAGGGGCTGGGCTACACCTTC.